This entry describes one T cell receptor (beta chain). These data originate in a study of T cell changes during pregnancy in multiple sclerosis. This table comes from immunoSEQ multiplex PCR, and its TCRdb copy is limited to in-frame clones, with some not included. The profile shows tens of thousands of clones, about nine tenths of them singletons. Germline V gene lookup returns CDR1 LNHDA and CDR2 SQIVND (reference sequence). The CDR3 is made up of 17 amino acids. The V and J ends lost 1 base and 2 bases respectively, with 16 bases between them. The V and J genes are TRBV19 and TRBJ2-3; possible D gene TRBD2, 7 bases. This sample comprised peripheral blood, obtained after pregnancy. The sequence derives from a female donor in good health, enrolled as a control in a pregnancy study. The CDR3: CASSIGSRRGHTDTQYF. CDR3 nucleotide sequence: TGTGCCAGTAGTATAGGGTCGCGGCGGGGGCACACAGATACGCAGTATTTT.